This TCR beta chain was documented in a study of T cells in Graves' hyperthyroidism and ophthalmopathy. Study-wide context: Peripheral blood specimens were obtained at initial diagnosis, prior to any treatment. Points from the study as a whole: Ophthalmopathy cases were set apart from stable hyperthyroidism by a 13 V-J model.

The V end was cut by 1 base, the J end by 3 bases, with 24 bases between. The CDR3 runs 19 residues. This clonotype occurred many times. The antigen is undetermined. RNA transcripts yielded amplified TCR beta CDR3 regions. The primer set for the first-round RT-PCR of the TCR CDR3 was HTBI. TCRdb processed the multiplex PCR reads anew with MiXCR; each CDR3 protein has one entry. Of 300,000 to 450,000 distinct CDR3 sequences detected, approximately 13% appear once; the ten largest clones hold more than 20%. This TCR was recovered from a man aged 30 to 39 with Graves' hyperthyroidism that later progressed to Graves' ophthalmopathy. The V gene is TRBV12-3 or TRBV12-4, the J gene TRBJ1-1; TRBD1 is a possible D gene (6 bases). Sequencing was done on a sample of blood. CDR3 sequence (DNA): TGTGCCAGCAGTTTAGACGGGGGGGGGGGGGGCAAGGTCGACACTGAAGCTTTCTTT. Translating gives CASSLDGGGGGKVDTEAFF.